The sample holds a few counts of the clone carrying this T cell receptor beta chain. What it binds is not known. The germline V gene has CDR1 GTSNPN and CDR2 SVGIG (reference sequence). V was pared by 1 base and J by 2 bases, with 8 bases between. CDR3 length: 13 amino acids. Researchers made TCR beta libraries by using iRepertoire HTBI primers and running Arm-PCR on CDR3 regions. Study processing details: Sample data revealed fewer than 70 TRBV and 14 TRBJ segments. TCRdb reprocessed the multiplex PCR reads via MiXCR and lists one record per CDR3 protein. TCRdb's processing, not the authors', yielded these V and J calls. The sample has about 460,000 distinct CDR3 sequences, roughly 23% seen once. The time point here: persistent/refractory GD, antithyroid drugs over 5 years with positive TRAb. From PBMCs, RNA was extracted and then used to make the TCR library. This entry belongs to a study of regulatory T cells in long-lasting Graves disease. Broader study findings: There was favoring of TRBV28, TRBJ1-2 and TRBJ2-5 in persistent disease. Patients whose Graves' disease persisted exhibited lower TCR diversity than those newly diagnosed. Persistent patients shared more public clonotypes (2,741) than newly diagnosed patients (approximately 960).

V usage is TRBV30 and J usage is TRBJ2-5; D gene unclear. The source of this sequence is a female donor with Graves disease. This material consisted of peripheral blood mononuclear cells (PBMCs), taken when the disease was refractory, from a patient treated with antithyroid drugs. The CDR3 here is CAWSDEIQETQYF. DNA of the CDR3: TGTGCCTGGAGTGACGAAATTCAAGAGACCCAGTACTTC. The full variable domain, its missing parts supplied by reference TRBV30 and TRBJ2-5, is SQTIHQWPATLVQPVGSPLSLECTVEGTSNPNLYWYRQAAGRGLQLLFYSVGIGQISSEVPQNLSASRPQDRQFILSSKKLLLSDSGFYLCAWSDEIQETQYFGPGTRLLVL.